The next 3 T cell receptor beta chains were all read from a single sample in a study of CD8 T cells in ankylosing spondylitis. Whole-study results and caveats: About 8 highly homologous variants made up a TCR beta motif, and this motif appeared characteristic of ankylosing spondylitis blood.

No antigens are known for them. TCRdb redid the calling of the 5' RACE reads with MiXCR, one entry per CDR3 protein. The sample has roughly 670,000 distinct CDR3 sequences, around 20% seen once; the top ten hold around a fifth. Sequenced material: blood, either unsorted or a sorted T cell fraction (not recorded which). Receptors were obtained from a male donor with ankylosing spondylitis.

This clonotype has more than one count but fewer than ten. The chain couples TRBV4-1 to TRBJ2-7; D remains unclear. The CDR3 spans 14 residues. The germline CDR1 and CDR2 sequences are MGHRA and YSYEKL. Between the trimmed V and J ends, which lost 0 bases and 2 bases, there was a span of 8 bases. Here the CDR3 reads CASSQDQLAYEQYF. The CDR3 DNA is TGCGCCAGCAGCCAAGATCAACTGGCCTACGAGCAGTACTTC.

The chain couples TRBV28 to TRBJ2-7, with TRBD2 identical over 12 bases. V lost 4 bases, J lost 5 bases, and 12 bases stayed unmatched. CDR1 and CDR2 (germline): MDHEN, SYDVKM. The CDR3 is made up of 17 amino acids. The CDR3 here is CASSSTPTLAGGHEQYF. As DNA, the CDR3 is TGTGCCAGCAGTTCGACCCCGACACTAGCGGGAGGTCACGAGCAGTACTTC.

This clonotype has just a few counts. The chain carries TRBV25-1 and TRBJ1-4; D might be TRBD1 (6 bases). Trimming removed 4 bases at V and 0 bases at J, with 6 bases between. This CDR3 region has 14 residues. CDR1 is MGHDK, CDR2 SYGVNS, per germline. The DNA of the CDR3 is TGTGCCAGCAGTGCAGGGGCAACTAATGAAAAACTGTTTTTT. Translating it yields CASSAGATNEKLFF.